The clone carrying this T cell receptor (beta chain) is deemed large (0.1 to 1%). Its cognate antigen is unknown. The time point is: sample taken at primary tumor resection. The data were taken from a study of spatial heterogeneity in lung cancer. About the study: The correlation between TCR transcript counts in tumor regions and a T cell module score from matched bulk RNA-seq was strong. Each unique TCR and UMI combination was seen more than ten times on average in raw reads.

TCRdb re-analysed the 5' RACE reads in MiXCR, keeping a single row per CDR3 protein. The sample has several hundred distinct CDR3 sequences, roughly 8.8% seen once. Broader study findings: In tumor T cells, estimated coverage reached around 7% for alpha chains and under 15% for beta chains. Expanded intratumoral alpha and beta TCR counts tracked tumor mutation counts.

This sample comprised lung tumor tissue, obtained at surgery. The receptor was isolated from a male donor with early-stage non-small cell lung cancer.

The CDR3 loop is CASKKGVGQPQHF. The DNA for the CDR3 is TGTGCCAGCAAAAAAGGGGTTGGTCAGCCCCAGCATTTT. The chain has TRBV2 and TRBJ1-5; TRBD1 is a possible D gene (5 bases). In germline, CDR1 is SNHLY, CDR2 FYNNEI. This CDR3 contains 13 residues. Trimming took off 7 bases at V and 6 bases at J, with 13 bases between the two ends.